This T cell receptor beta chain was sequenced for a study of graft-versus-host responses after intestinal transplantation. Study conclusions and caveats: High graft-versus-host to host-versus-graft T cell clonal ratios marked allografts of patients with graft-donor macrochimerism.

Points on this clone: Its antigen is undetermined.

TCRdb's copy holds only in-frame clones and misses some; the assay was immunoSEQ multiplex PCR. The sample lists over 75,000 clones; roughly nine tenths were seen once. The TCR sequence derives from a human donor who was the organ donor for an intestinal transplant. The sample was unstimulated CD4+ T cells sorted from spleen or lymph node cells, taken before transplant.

This CDR3 reads CASSPPGGPKDTQYF. The CDR3 DNA reads TGTGCCAGCAGCCCCCCGGGAGGGCCGAAAGATACGCAGTATTTT. This chain connects TRBV13 to TRBJ2-3; 8 positions match TRBD2. Germline V lookup: CDR1 PRHDT, CDR2 FYEKMQ (reference sequence). This CDR3 comprises 15 residues. V dropped 5 bases and J dropped 5; count of bases not matched to a gene: 9.